One and the same sample provided the 20 T cell receptor beta chains below, sequenced in a study of OX40 agonist ivuxolimab in advanced cancers. The data were produced by immunoSEQ multiplex PCR, yet TCRdb's version contains in-frame clones alone and is incomplete. The data contain fewer than 100,000 clones, about four fifths of them seen just once; the ten biggest clones take up about 0.4%. This sample comprised CD4+ or CD8+ T cells sorted from blood, obtained in a trial of the OX40 agonist ivuxolimab. The receptors stem from an adult with an advanced solid tumor such as melanoma, head and neck, liver or kidney cancer.

The chain links TRBV19 to TRBJ1-4; 8 positions match TRBD1. V shed 10 bases and J 4 bases; nucleotides not matched to a gene: 17. The germline CDR1 and CDR2 sequences are LNHDA and SQIVND (reference sequence). This CDR3 comprises 17 residues. The chain's CDR3 is CATGRGQANRGNEKLFF. Written as DNA, the CDR3 is TGTGCCACTGGCCGGGGACAGGCAAATAGGGGTAATGAAAAACTGTTTTTT.

The rearrangement joins TRBV19 to TRBJ1-4; D not resolved. The CDR3 loop spans 16 amino acids. CDR1 and CDR2 from the germline V gene are LNHDA and SQIVND (reference sequence). V shed 4 bases and J shed 0 bases, with 12 bases lying between them. Here the CDR3 DNA reads TGTGCCAGTAGTAAGGAAAACGATGCAACTAATGAAAAACTGTTTTTT. It translates to CASSKENDATNEKLFF.

This clone was seen a single time. The chain has TRBV28 and TRBJ1-1; tentatively, D is TRBD1 (6 bases). CDR1 is MDHEN, CDR2 SYDVKM, per germline. The CDR3 loop spans 15 amino acids. Deletions cut 2 bases from V and 6 bases from J, with 16 bases between. The CDR3: CASSLGRKGHPEAFF. Here the CDR3 DNA reads TGTGCCAGCAGTTTAGGGAGGAAGGGACACCCTGAAGCTTTCTTT.

As regards this clone: An end of the junction does not agree with germline; a read error may underlie this. The chain couples TRBV19 to TRBJ1-3; D is uncertain. CDR1 LNHDA and CDR2 SQIVND come from the germline V gene (reference sequence). CDR3 length: 14 residues. Here the CDR3 DNA reads TGTGCCAGTAGGCCTGCGGGCTCTCGAAACACCATATATTTT. Protein sequence: CASRPAGSRNTIYF.

V is TRBV7-9 and J is TRBJ1-2, with D maybe TRBD1 (5 bases). From germline, CDR1 is SEHNR and CDR2 FQNEAQ (reference sequence). This CDR3 has 15 amino acids. Trimming removed 4 bases at V and 0 bases at J, with 12 bases between. The CDR3 region is CASSSGGVPNYGYTF. In DNA form, the CDR3 reads TGTGCCAGCAGCTCCGGGGGGGTTCCTAACTATGGCTACACCTTC.

The chain recombines TRBV28 with TRBJ2-5; TRBD1 matches 8 bases. The CDR3 consists of 13 residues. The germline CDR1 and CDR2 sequences are MDHEN and SYDVKM. This CDR3 reads CVTRDRPVGAQYF. DNA of the CDR3: TGTGTCACCCGGGACAGGCCGGTGGGGGCCCAGTACTTC.

The chain couples TRBV7-8 to TRBJ2-3, with D perhaps matching TRBD2 (6 bases). Germline CDR1 SGHVS, CDR2 FQNEAQ. Trimming pared 2 bases from V and 5 bases from J, leaving 17 bases between. This CDR3 has 16 amino acids. The CDR3 nucleotides are TGTGCCAGCAGCTTATCTGGCAGGCGGGGAGGAGATACGCAGTATTTT. Amino acid sequence: CASSLSGRRGGDTQYF.

V gene TRBV6-5 combines with J gene TRBJ2-5; 7 bases agree with TRBD1. V lost 8 bases and J lost 7; bases outside the gene matches: 10. The CDR3 extends over 13 amino acids. Germline CDR1 MNHEY, CDR2 SVGAGI. The DNA for the CDR3 is TGTGCCAGCTCGGGACCGCCAGGGGGGACCCAGTACTTC. It specifies CASSGPPGGTQYF.

This rearrangement joins TRBV7-9 to TRBJ2-1; TRBD2 agrees at 13 bases. The CDR3 sequence is 15 residues long. The germline V gene encodes CDR1 SEHNR and CDR2 FQNEAQ (reference sequence). Losses at the gene ends were 5 bases for V and 4 bases for J; bases not matched to a gene: 2. Here the CDR3 reads CASSTSGRGYNEQFF. As DNA, the CDR3 is TGTGCCAGCAGCACTAGCGGGAGGGGGTACAATGAGCAGTTCTTC. Full variable domain (outside the CDR3, taken from reference TRBV7-9 and TRBJ2-1): DTGVSQNPRHKITKRGQNVTFRCDPISEHNRLYWYRQTLGQGPEFLTYFQNEAQLEKSRLLSDRFSAERPKGSFSTLEIQRTEQGDSAMYLCASSTSGRGYNEQFFGPGTRLTVL.

In this sample, this clone turned up a few times. Here the CDR3 DNA reads TGTGCCAGCAGTGTTGGCAGGGAGGGTCAGCCCCAGCATTTT. Protein product: CASSVGREGQPQHF. V usage is TRBV2 and J usage is TRBJ1-5; D might be TRBD1 (5 bases). CDR1 and CDR2 (germline): SNHLY, FYNNEI. V was shortened by 4 bases and J by 6 bases, with 13 bases between the two germline ends. CDR3 length equals 14 residues.

The V and J genes are TRBV11-2 and TRBJ2-2; D not certain. The CDR3 length is 15 residues. CDR1 is SGHAT and CDR2 is FQNNGV in the germline V gene. The ends were cut back, 6 bases at V and 4 bases at J, with 15 bases in the middle. CDR3 amino acids: CASSPFVTATGELFF. CDR3 bases: TGTGCCAGCAGTCCATTCGTTACAGCCACCGGGGAGCTGTTTTTT.

This rearrangement joins TRBV6-5 to TRBJ2-3; no firm D call. Germline values: CDR1 MNHEY, CDR2 SVGAGI. V gave up 6 bases and J gave up 0 bases, with 16 bases separating them. CDR3 length equals 16 residues. CDR3 bases: TGTGCCAGCAGCTACCTAGGGTACCCTAGCACAGATACGCAGTATTTT. Protein sequence: CASSYLGYPSTDTQYF.

This chain links TRBV7-2 with TRBJ2-3; D ambiguous. V was pared by 3 bases and J by 5 bases, with 12 bases between. The germline CDR1 and CDR2 sequences are SGHTA and FQGNSA. The CDR3 is made up of 14 amino acids. The CDR3 loop is CASSFSGQRDTQYF. The DNA for the CDR3 is TGTGCCAGCAGCTTCTCCGGCCAGCGAGATACGCAGTATTTT.

The chain joins TRBV28 to TRBJ2-1; possible D gene TRBD1, 6 bases. This CDR3 contains 16 residues. V was shortened by 7 bases and J by 4 bases, with 20 bases between the two germline ends. In germline, CDR1 is MDHEN, CDR2 SYDVKM. CDR3 residues: CASTLQGPGVYNEQFF. CDR3 in DNA: TGTGCCAGCACCTTACAGGGTCCCGGGGTATACAATGAGCAGTTCTTC.

This clone was seen once. V usage is TRBV7-2 and J usage is TRBJ2-3, with a tentative D call TRBD2 (6 bases). The germline V and J ends were trimmed by 7 bases and 2 bases, with 13 bases remaining between them. The CDR3 contains 14 residues. Germline lookup yields CDR1 SGHTA and CDR2 FQGNSA. The CDR3 loop reads CASKIRTITDTQYF. CDR3 sequence (DNA): TGTGCCAGCAAAATAAGGACTATCACAGATACGCAGTATTTT.

This clone was seen a handful of times. This sequence joins TRBV6-6 and TRBJ1-1, with TRBD1 as a possible D gene (5 bases). V dropped 7 bases and J dropped 7 bases, with 16 bases sitting between them. In germline, CDR1 is MNHNY, CDR2 SVGAGI (reference sequence). CDR3 size: 13 residues. Here the CDR3 reads CASTPWGDGEAFF. The CDR3 DNA reads TGTGCCAGCACCCCTTGGGGGGACGGTGAAGCTTTCTTT.

The rearrangement joins TRBV9 to TRBJ2-3, with TRBD2 matching over 11 bases. With V trimmed by 3 bases and J by 5 bases, 5 bases remained unmatched. The CDR3 spans 15 residues. Per germline, CDR1 SGDLS and CDR2 YYNGEE. CDR3 nucleotides: TGTGCCAGCAGCGCTAGCGGGAGGACGGTAGATACGCAGTATTTT. It is translated as CASSASGRTVDTQYF.

This chain uses TRBV28 with TRBJ1-6; possible D gene TRBD1, 5 bases. The germline gives CDR1 MDHEN, CDR2 SYDVKM. CDR3 length: 15 amino acids. V was pared by 7 bases and J by 3 bases, with 13 bases between. The CDR3 DNA follows: TGTGCCAGCACTGGGGGGGGGAACTATAATTCACCCCTCCACTTT. It yields the protein CASTGGGNYNSPLHF.

The V call is TRBV9, the J call TRBJ2-1, with D possibly matching TRBD2 (5 bases). This CDR3 spans 11 amino acids. V was cut by 2 bases and J by 9 bases, with 6 bases left in between. Germline V gene data show CDR1 as SGDLS and CDR2 as YYNGEE. The CDR3 DNA is TGTGCCAGCAGCGTCGGGGTTGAGCAGTTCTTC. This translates into CASSVGVEQFF.

This clone was seen just once. The rearrangement links TRBV28 to TRBJ1-2, with D possibly being TRBD1 (6 bases). The CDR3 covers 15 residues. Germline loops: CDR1 MDHEN, CDR2 SYDVKM. V lost 6 bases, J lost 4 bases, and 18 bases lay in between. In DNA, the CDR3 is TGTGCCAGCAGCTGGGGCCAGGGGAGTAGCTATGGCTACACCTTC. This encodes CASSWGQGSSYGYTF.